These T cell receptor beta chains were read from a single sample in a study of beta chain features in type 1 diabetes. TCRdb keeps only in-frame clones here, not all; method: immunoSEQ multiplex PCR. Of 850,000 to 900,000 clones in the sample, roughly a sixth were seen once. Sequencing input: naive CD4+ T cells from blood. All receptors come from a woman under 30 in good health. Each CDR3 is given with its conserved first and last residue. Fields, in order: clone size, V gene, D gene, J gene, CDR3 protein, CDR3 DNA. D genes are given only for firm matches. The listing skips clone size in some rows; elsewhere it reads once, few, many or a size class.

clone size: NA
V gene: TRBV23-1
D gene: NA
J gene: TRBJ1-4
CDR3 protein: CASSQPRQQEKLFF
CDR3 DNA: TGCGCCAGCAGTCAACCTAGACAGCAAGAAAAACTGTTTTTT

clone size: NA
V gene: TRBV2
D gene: NA
J gene: TRBJ1-5
CDR3 protein: CASSEGGWDQPQHF
CDR3 DNA: TGTGCCAGCAGTGAGGGAGGGTGGGATCAGCCCCAGCATTTT

clone size: few
V gene: TRBV2
D gene: TRBD2
J gene: TRBJ2-5
CDR3 protein: CASSQLERGTQYF
CDR3 DNA: TGTGCCAGCAGCCAACTAGAGCGGGGGACCCAGTACTTC

clone size: few
V gene: TRBV28
D gene: NA
J gene: TRBJ1-5
CDR3 protein: CASSLGGVHQPQHF
CDR3 DNA: TGTGCCAGCAGTTTAGGGGGGGTTCATCAGCCCCAGCATTTT

clone size: NA
V gene: TRBV28
D gene: NA
J gene: TRBJ1-2
CDR3 protein: CASSLGQSDGYTF
CDR3 DNA: TGTGCCAGCAGTTTAGGGCAGTCCGATGGCTACACCTTC

clone size: few
V gene: TRBV19
D gene: NA
J gene: TRBJ2-1
CDR3 protein: CASSIRGMGEQFF
CDR3 DNA: TGTGCCAGTAGTATAAGGGGAATGGGTGAGCAGTTCTTC

clone size: NA
V gene: TRBV19
D gene: NA
J gene: TRBJ1-2
CDR3 protein: CASSKTVNYGYTF
CDR3 DNA: TGTGCCAGTAGTAAGACAGTTAACTATGGCTACACCTTC

clone size: few
V gene: TRBV7-2
D gene: TRBD1
J gene: TRBJ2-5
CDR3 protein: CASSLSRDREKTQYF
CDR3 DNA: TGTGCCAGCAGCTTGAGCCGGGACAGGGAAAAGACCCAGTACTTC

clone size: NA
V gene: TRBV19
D gene: TRBD1
J gene: TRBJ1-1
CDR3 protein: CASRGETGQGWNTEAFF
CDR3 DNA: TGTGCCAGTCGCGGGGAAACGGGACAGGGGTGGAACACTGAAGCTTTCTTT

clone size: NA
V gene: TRBV7-9
D gene: NA
J gene: TRBJ2-3
CDR3 protein: CASRYGGEGRLKTQYF
CDR3 DNA: TGTGCCAGCAGATATGGCGGGGAAGGCCGGTTGAAGACGCAGTATTTT

clone size: NA
V gene: TRBV18
D gene: NA
J gene: TRBJ2-5
CDR3 protein: CASSPDRQETQYF
CDR3 DNA: TGTGCCAGCTCACCCGACAGGCAAGAGACCCAGTACTTC

clone size: few
V gene: TRBV7-3
D gene: TRBD2
J gene: TRBJ2-1
CDR3 protein: CASSLGGRNNEQFF
CDR3 DNA: TGTGCCAGCAGCTTAGGCGGGAGGAACAATGAGCAGTTCTTC

clone size: NA
V gene: TRBV7-9
D gene: NA
J gene: TRBJ2-5
CDR3 protein: CASSLLALYQETQYF
CDR3 DNA: TGTGCCAGCAGCTTACTAGCGTTGTACCAAGAGACCCAGTACTTC

clone size: few
V gene: TRBV5-4
D gene: NA
J gene: TRBJ1-2
CDR3 protein: CASSLGTFYGYTF
CDR3 DNA: TGTGCCAGCAGCCTCGGGACATTTTATGGCTACACCTTC

clone size: NA
V gene: TRBV7-8
D gene: TRBD2
J gene: TRBJ2-1
CDR3 protein: CASSRWTSGTDYEQFF
CDR3 DNA: TGTGCCAGCAGCCGGTGGACTAGCGGGACAGACTATGAGCAGTTCTTC

clone size: NA
V gene: TRBV21-1
D gene: NA
J gene: TRBJ1-1
CDR3 protein: CASSCWAGDTEAFF
CDR3 DNA: TGTGCCAGCAGCTGCTGGGCCGGGGACACTGAAGCTTTCTTT

clone size: NA
V gene: TRBV10-3
D gene: TRBD1
J gene: TRBJ2-1
CDR3 protein: CAISPTGTGGYNEQFF
CDR3 DNA: TGTGCCATCAGTCCCACCGGGACAGGGGGTTACAATGAGCAGTTCTTC

clone size: few
V gene: TRBV7-2
D gene: TRBD1
J gene: TRBJ2-1
CDR3 protein: CASSRGQGGFNEQFF
CDR3 DNA: TGTGCCAGCAGCCGCGGACAGGGAGGATTCAATGAGCAGTTCTTC

clone size: few
V gene: TRBV4-1
D gene: NA
J gene: TRBJ2-1
CDR3 protein: CASSHPKEPGTKRHEQFF
CDR3 DNA: TGCGCCAGCAGCCACCCAAAGGAACCGGGTACCAAACGCCATGAGCAGTTCTTC

clone size: NA
V gene: TRBV25-1
D gene: NA
J gene: TRBJ2-1
CDR3 protein: CASSEFMVGSYNEQFF
CDR3 DNA: TGTGCCAGCAGTGAATTCATGGTTGGGTCCTACAATGAGCAGTTCTTC

clone size: NA
V gene: TRBV6-5
D gene: NA
J gene: TRBJ2-7
CDR3 protein: CASRAQGGEQYF
CDR3 DNA: TGTGCCAGCAGGGCACAGGGAGGGGAGCAGTACTTC

clone size: NA
V gene: TRBV19
D gene: TRBD2
J gene: TRBJ2-5
CDR3 protein: CASKGVAGETQYF
CDR3 DNA: TGTGCCAGTAAGGGCGTAGCGGGGGAGACCCAGTACTTC

clone size: NA
V gene: TRBV28
D gene: NA
J gene: TRBJ2-5
CDR3 protein: CASSLWSEETQYF
CDR3 DNA: TGTGCCAGCAGTTTATGGTCGGAAGAGACCCAGTACTTC

clone size: NA
V gene: TRBV7-9
D gene: TRBD2
J gene: TRBJ2-1
CDR3 protein: CASSGLASNEQFF
CDR3 DNA: TGTGCCAGCAGTGGACTAGCCTCCAATGAGCAGTTCTTC

clone size: few
V gene: TRBV7-2
D gene: NA
J gene: TRBJ2-7
CDR3 protein: CASSLAGTRQYEQYF
CDR3 DNA: TGTGCCAGCAGCTTAGCCGGGACAAGGCAATACGAGCAGTACTTC

clone size: NA
V gene: TRBV21-1
D gene: NA
J gene: TRBJ2-7
CDR3 protein: CASSKAPSGREGIEQYF
CDR3 DNA: TGTGCCAGCAGCAAAGCTCCTAGCGGGAGGGAGGGAATCGAGCAGTACTTC

clone size: NA
V gene: TRBV15
D gene: NA
J gene: TRBJ2-7
CDR3 protein: CATSRDVTQSQYF
CDR3 DNA: TGTGCCACCAGCAGAGATGTGACCCAGAGTCAGTACTTC

clone size: few
V gene: TRBV18
D gene: NA
J gene: TRBJ1-2
CDR3 protein: CASARQDFNYGYTF
CDR3 DNA: TGTGCCAGCGCACGACAGGACTTTAACTATGGCTACACCTTC

clone size: few
V gene: TRBV19
D gene: NA
J gene: TRBJ1-5
CDR3 protein: CASSGPIVQPQHF
CDR3 DNA: TGTGCCAGTAGCGGACCGATTGTACAGCCCCAGCATTTT

clone size: NA
V gene: TRBV14
D gene: NA
J gene: TRBJ1-1
CDR3 protein: CASSQADGGNTEAFF
CDR3 DNA: TGTGCCAGCAGCCAGGCCGATGGTGGGAACACTGAAGCTTTCTTT

clone size: few
V gene: TRBV11-3
D gene: NA
J gene: TRBJ2-1
CDR3 protein: CASSFQGGTNNEQFF
CDR3 DNA: TGTGCCAGCAGCTTTCAGGGGGGTACTAACAATGAGCAGTTCTTC

clone size: NA
V gene: TRBV18
D gene: NA
J gene: TRBJ1-4
CDR3 protein: CASSPPKGKFEKLFF
CDR3 DNA: TGTGCCAGCTCACCACCGAAGGGGAAATTCGAAAAACTGTTTTTT

clone size: few
V gene: TRBV7-9
D gene: NA
J gene: TRBJ1-1
CDR3 protein: CASSLGTGLHEAFF
CDR3 DNA: TGTGCCAGCAGCTTAGGTACCGGCCTTCATGAAGCTTTCTTT

clone size: NA
V gene: TRBV6-5
D gene: NA
J gene: TRBJ2-5
CDR3 protein: CASKSQGETQYF
CDR3 DNA: TGTGCCAGCAAATCTCAAGGAGAGACCCAGTACTTC

clone size: NA
V gene: TRBV21-1
D gene: NA
J gene: TRBJ2-7
CDR3 protein: CASSARQGSYEQYF
CDR3 DNA: TGTGCCAGCAGCGCTAGACAGGGATCCTACGAGCAGTACTTC

clone size: few
V gene: TRBV5-1
D gene: NA
J gene: TRBJ2-7
CDR3 protein: CASSYPRTGGDEQYF
CDR3 DNA: TGCGCCAGCAGCTACCCCCGGACAGGAGGGGACGAGCAGTACTTC

clone size: NA
V gene: TRBV19
D gene: TRBD1
J gene: TRBJ2-6
CDR3 protein: CASNEGQVAAGVLTF
CDR3 DNA: TGTGCCAGTAACGAAGGACAGGTAGCTGCTGGCGTCCTGACTTTC

clone size: few
V gene: TRBV5-1
D gene: TRBD2
J gene: TRBJ2-5
CDR3 protein: CASSPGTNQETQYF
CDR3 DNA: TGCGCCAGCAGCCCAGGGACTAATCAAGAGACCCAGTACTTC

clone size: NA
V gene: TRBV4-3
D gene: NA
J gene: TRBJ2-5
CDR3 protein: CASSPAPGMQTQYF
CDR3 DNA: TGCGCCAGCAGCCCAGCCCCGGGGATGCAGACCCAGTACTTC

clone size: NA
V gene: TRBV11-2
D gene: NA
J gene: TRBJ2-2
CDR3 protein: CASSSDTPELFF
CDR3 DNA: TGTGCCAGCAGCTCCGACACACCAGAGCTGTTTTTT

clone size: few
V gene: TRBV6-6
D gene: NA
J gene: TRBJ2-3
CDR3 protein: CASSYFVIGLEAQYF
CDR3 DNA: TGTGCCAGCAGTTACTTCGTAATAGGACTCGAGGCGCAGTATTTT

clone size: few
V gene: TRBV15
D gene: TRBD2
J gene: TRBJ2-2
CDR3 protein: CATSRDLPTSGRTGELFF
CDR3 DNA: TGTGCCACCAGCAGAGATCTACCGACTAGCGGGAGAACCGGGGAGCTGTTTTTT

clone size: NA
V gene: TRBV11-2
D gene: NA
J gene: TRBJ2-6
CDR3 protein: CASSGGFLGANVLTF
CDR3 DNA: TGTGCCAGCAGCGGAGGGTTCCTCGGGGCCAACGTCCTGACTTTC

clone size: NA
V gene: TRBV27
D gene: NA
J gene: TRBJ2-3
CDR3 protein: CASSWNRDTQYF
CDR3 DNA: TGTGCCAGCAGTTGGAATAGGGATACGCAGTATTTT

clone size: few
V gene: TRBV18
D gene: NA
J gene: TRBJ1-5
CDR3 protein: CASSTGTNMGQPQHF
CDR3 DNA: TGTGCCAGCTCAACCGGGACAAACATGGGTCAGCCCCAGCATTTT

clone size: NA
V gene: TRBV7-2
D gene: NA
J gene: TRBJ2-3
CDR3 protein: CASRPPGTDTQYF
CDR3 DNA: TGTGCCAGCAGACCCCCAGGCACAGATACGCAGTATTTT

clone size: few
V gene: TRBV21-1
D gene: NA
J gene: TRBJ2-1
CDR3 protein: CASSKGTCNEQFF
CDR3 DNA: TGTGCCAGCAGCAAAGGGACCTGCAATGAGCAGTTCTTC

clone size: NA
V gene: TRBV7-2
D gene: NA
J gene: TRBJ1-2
CDR3 protein: CASSSGTSNYGYTF
CDR3 DNA: TGTGCCAGCAGCTCGGGGACATCTAACTATGGCTACACCTTC

clone size: few
V gene: TRBV11-2
D gene: NA
J gene: TRBJ2-5
CDR3 protein: CASSPPTDSGGETQYF
CDR3 DNA: TGTGCCAGCAGCCCCCCGACAGACTCGGGCGGAGAGACCCAGTACTTC